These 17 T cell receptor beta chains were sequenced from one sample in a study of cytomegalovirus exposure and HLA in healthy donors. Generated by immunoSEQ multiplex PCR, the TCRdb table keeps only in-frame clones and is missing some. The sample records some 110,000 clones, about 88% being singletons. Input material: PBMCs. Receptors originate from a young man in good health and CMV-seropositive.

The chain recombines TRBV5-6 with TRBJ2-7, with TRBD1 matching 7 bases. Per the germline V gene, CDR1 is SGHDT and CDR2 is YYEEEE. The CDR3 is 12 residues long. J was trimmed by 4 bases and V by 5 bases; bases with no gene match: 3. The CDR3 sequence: CASSHRGYEQYF. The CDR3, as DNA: TGTGCCAGCAGTCACAGGGGTTACGAGCAGTACTTC. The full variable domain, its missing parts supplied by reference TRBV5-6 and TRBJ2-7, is DAGVTQSPTHLIKTRGQQVTLRCSPKSGHDTVSWYQQALGQGPQFIFQYYEEEERQRGNFPDRFSGHQFPNYSSELNVNALLLGDSALYLCASSHRGYEQYFGPGTRLTVT.

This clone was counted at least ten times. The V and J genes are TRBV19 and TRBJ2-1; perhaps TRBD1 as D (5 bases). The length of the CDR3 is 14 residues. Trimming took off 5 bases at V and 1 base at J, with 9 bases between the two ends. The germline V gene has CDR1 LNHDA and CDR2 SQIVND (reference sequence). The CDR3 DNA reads TGTGCCAGTAGTGATCAGGGATCCTACAATGAGCAGTTCTTC. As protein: CASSDQGSYNEQFF.

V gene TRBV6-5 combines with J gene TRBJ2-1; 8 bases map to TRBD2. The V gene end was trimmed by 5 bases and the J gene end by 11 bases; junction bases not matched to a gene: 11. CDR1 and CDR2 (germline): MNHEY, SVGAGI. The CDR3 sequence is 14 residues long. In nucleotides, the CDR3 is TGTGCCAGCAGTAGAGCGGGGGCCCCGTCTCAGCAGTTCTTC. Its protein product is CASSRAGAPSQQFF.

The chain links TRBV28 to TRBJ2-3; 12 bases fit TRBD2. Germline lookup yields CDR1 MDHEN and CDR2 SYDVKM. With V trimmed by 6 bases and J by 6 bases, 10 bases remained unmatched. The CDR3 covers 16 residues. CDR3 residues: CASSLASGGAWDTQYF. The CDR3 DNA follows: TGTGCCAGCAGCCTTGCTAGCGGGGGGGCGTGGGATACGCAGTATTTT.

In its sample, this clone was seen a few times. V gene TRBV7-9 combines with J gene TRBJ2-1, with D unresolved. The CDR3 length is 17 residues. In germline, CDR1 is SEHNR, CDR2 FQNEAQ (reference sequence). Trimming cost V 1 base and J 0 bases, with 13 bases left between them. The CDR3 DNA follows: TGTGCCAGCAGCTTAGGCCAGACATTAAGCTCCTACAATGAGCAGTTCTTC. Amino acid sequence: CASSLGQTLSSYNEQFF.

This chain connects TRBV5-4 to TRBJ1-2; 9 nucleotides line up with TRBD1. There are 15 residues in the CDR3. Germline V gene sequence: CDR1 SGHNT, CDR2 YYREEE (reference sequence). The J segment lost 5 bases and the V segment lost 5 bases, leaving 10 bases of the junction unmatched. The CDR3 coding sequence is TGTGCCAGCAGAACCGACAGGGGGGTCCCTTATGGCTACACCTTC. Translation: CASRTDRGVPYGYTF.

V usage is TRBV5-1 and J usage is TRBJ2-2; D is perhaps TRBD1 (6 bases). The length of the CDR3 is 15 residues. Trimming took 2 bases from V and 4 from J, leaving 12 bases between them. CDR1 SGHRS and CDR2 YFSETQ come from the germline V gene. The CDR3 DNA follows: TGCGCCAGCAGCTTCCTCACAGGGAGCACCGGGGAGCTGTTTTTT. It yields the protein CASSFLTGSTGELFF.

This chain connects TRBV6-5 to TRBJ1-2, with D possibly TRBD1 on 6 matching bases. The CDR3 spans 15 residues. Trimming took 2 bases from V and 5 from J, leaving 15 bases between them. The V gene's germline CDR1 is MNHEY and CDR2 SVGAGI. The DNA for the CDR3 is TGTGCCAGCAGTTACGCCGACAGGCCCTCTTATGGCTACACCTTC. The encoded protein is CASSYADRPSYGYTF.

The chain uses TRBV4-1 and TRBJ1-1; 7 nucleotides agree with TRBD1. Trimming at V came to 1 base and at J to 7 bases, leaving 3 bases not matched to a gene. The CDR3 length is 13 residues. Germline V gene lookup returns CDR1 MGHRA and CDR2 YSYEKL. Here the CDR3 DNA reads TGCGCCAGCAGCCAAGGCAGGGGGTTTGAAGCTTTCTTT. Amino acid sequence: CASSQGRGFEAFF.

The CDR3 DNA is TGTGCCAGCCGTGACATCAACACTGAAGCTTTCTTT. Amino acids: CASRDINTEAFF. V usage is TRBV6-5 and J usage is TRBJ1-1, with unresolved D. CDR3 length: 12 residues. Trimming removed 8 bases at V and 2 bases at J, with 9 bases between. CDR1 and CDR2 (germline): MNHEY, SVGAGI.

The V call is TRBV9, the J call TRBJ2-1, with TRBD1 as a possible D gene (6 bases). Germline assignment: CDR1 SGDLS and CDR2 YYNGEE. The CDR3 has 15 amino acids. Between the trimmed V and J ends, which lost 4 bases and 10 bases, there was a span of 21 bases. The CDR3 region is CASSPSGAGEWEQFF. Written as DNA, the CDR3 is TGTGCCAGCAGCCCTTCAGGGGCAGGCGAGTGGGAGCAGTTCTTC.

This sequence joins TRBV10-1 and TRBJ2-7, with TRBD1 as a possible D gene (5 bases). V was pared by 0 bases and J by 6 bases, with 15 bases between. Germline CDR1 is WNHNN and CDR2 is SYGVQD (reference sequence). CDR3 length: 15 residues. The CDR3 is CASSESAGQVSEQYF. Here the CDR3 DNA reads TGCGCCAGCAGTGAGTCGGCAGGGCAAGTAAGCGAGCAGTACTTC.

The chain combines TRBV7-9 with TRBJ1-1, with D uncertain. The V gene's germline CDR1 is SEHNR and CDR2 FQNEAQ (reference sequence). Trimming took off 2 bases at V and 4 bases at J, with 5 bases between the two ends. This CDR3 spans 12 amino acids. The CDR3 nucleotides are TGTGCCAGCAGCTTAATAGCCACTGAAGCTTTCTTT. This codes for CASSLIATEAFF.

CDR3 DNA: TGTGCCATCATAGAGGGTTACGAGCAGTACTTC. Its translation is CAIIEGYEQYF. The rearrangement links TRBV10-3 to TRBJ2-7; D may be TRBD2 (5 bases). Germline V gene lookup returns CDR1 ENHRY and CDR2 SYGVKD. CDR3 size: 11 residues. V was pared by 7 bases and J by 4 bases, with 8 bases between.

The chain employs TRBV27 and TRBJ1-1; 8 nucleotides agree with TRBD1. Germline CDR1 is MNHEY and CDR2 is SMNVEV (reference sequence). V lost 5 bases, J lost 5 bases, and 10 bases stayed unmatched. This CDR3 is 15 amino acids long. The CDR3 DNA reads TGTGCCAGCAGTGTTGATACAGGGGGGAGGACTGAAGCTTTCTTT. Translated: CASSVDTGGRTEAFF.

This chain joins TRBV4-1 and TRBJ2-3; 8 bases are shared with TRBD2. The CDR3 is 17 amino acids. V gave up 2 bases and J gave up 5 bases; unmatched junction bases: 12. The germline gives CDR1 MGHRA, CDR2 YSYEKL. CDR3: CASSQLISSGVGDTQYF. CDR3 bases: TGCGCCAGCAGCCAACTAATAAGTAGCGGGGTTGGAGATACGCAGTATTTT.

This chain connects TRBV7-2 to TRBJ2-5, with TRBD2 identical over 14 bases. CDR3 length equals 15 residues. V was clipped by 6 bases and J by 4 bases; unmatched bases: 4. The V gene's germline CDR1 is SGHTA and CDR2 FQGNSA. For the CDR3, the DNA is TGTGCCAGCAGTAAGGGACTAGCGGGGGCAGAGACCCAGTACTTC. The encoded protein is CASSKGLAGAETQYF.